This section outlines one T cell receptor (beta chain) sequence together with its context. The sample holds a few counts of this clonotype. Which antigen it targets is not known. Base quality data are lacking; no much larger clone is found one base away. The sample belongs to a study of regulatory T cells in long-lasting Graves disease (dated by TCRdb to the early 2020s). Broadly, across the study: Persistent Graves' disease was defined as persistently positive TSH receptor autoantibodies together with antithyroid drug treatment for over 5 years. Persistent Graves' disease patients were compared with newly diagnosed Graves' disease patients by peripheral blood TCR sequencing and RNA sequencing. The study was registered as a clinical trial and conducted in China. A total of 35 or so samples underwent TCR sequencing: around 13 from persistent and around 20 from newly diagnosed Graves' disease patients. In the clinical cohort, patients with persistent Graves' disease had used antithyroid drugs for an average of roughly ten years. Study-level results and caveats: The small sample size was acknowledged by the authors as a limitation that may reduce accuracy. Sequencing and analysis were limited to the TCR beta chain. Persistent patients shared more public clonotypes among themselves (around 2,700) than newly diagnosed patients did (roughly 910). Lower TCR Shannon entropy and fewer highly expanded clones were observed in persistent Graves' disease patients than in newly diagnosed patients, which suggested clonal expansion. Because the primary lesion, thyroid tissue, could not be accessed, the study looked at peripheral blood alone. Preferential use of TRBV28, TRBJ1-2 and TRBJ2-5 was observed in persistent disease, whereas TRBV20-1 and TRBJ2-1 were favored in newly diagnosed disease.

This specimen's time point label, interpreted: persistent/refractory GD, antithyroid drugs over 5 years with positive TRAb. RNA was extracted from PBMCs in TRIzol for both TCR sequencing and RNA sequencing. The diagnosis of Graves' disease was made according to American Thyroid Association guidelines. Recruitment of patients was carried out at an endocrinology department in Xi'an, China. From each patient, 7.5 to 10 milliliters of peripheral blood was collected into an EDTA anticoagulant tube. Ficoll Paque Plus density gradient separation was used to isolate PBMCs, and no further T cell sorting was done. An Agilent 2100 Bioanalyzer and agarose gel were used to check RNA quality, and a NanoDrop 2000 was used to measure RNA concentration. CDR3 length: 14 amino acids, cysteine to phenylalanine. The retained sequence is limited to the CDR3, 42 bases, with the frame set at the first base. Trimming at the junction amounts to 6 bases on V and 8 bases on J, and the germline ends lie 16 bases apart. Taken from the germline V gene, the CDR1 and CDR2 loops are MNHNS and SASEGT.

Library preparation used multiplex PCR. This sample was sequenced with an Illumina HiSeq 4000. CDR3 regions were amplified by Arm-PCR with iRepertoire HTBI primers to construct TCR beta libraries. Before sequencing, the PCR products went through gel purification. The source study handled its data this way. A total of roughly 58 TRBV and 14 TRBJ segments were identified across samples and were used for gene usage analysis of CDR3 amino acid clonotypes. COPE and FqMerger were used to merge filtered high-quality paired reads into contigs. Contigs were aligned with BLAST to IMGT TRBV, TRBD and TRBJ reference genes, and CDR3 was defined per IMGT. Clonotypes above 0.1% frequency were classified as highly expanded clones. Shannon entropy was used to measure repertoire diversity, and the Gini coefficient was used to measure V-J evenness. A clonotype was considered public if more than one individual shared it. TCRdb redid the processing of the public reads, applying fastp at Q25 and MiXCR, and retained in-frame beta chains. Entries that share a CDR3 protein sequence are merged under the most common genes and DNA. TCRdb's processing, not the authors' own work, is the source of the V and J calls. This sample has hundreds of thousands of distinct CDR3 sequences in its table, and about 32% of those were observed once. The biggest ten clones account for about 40% of the sample.

The source is a female donor with Graves disease. The specimen comprised peripheral blood mononuclear cells (PBMCs), sampled when the disease was refractory, from a patient treated with antithyroid drugs. The V gene is TRBV6-1 and the J gene is TRBJ1-4; the D region possibly corresponds to TRBD1 (5 bases align). The CDR3 region: CASRPRGGEEKLFF. The bases are TGTGCCAGCAGGCCAAGGGGAGGGGAAGAAAAACTGTTTTTT.